The 30 T cell receptor beta chains below all came from one sample that was sequenced in a study of T cell responses to AZD1222 COVID-19 vaccine. The table came from immunoSEQ multiplex PCR; TCRdb's copy has only in-frame clones and leaves some out. This table has 55,000 to 80,000 clones, roughly 84% appearing once. This material consisted of peripheral blood, taken on day 0 of AZD1222 vaccination. All receptors derive from an adult in good health.

Concerning this clone itself: The same CDR3 arises from other DNA sequences in this sample as well. The rearrangement links TRBV18 to TRBJ2-5; D unresolved. This CDR3 spans 11 amino acids. Germline CDR1 KGHSH, CDR2 LQKENI. Trimming cost V 2 bases and J 5 bases, with 3 bases left between them. The CDR3 sequence is CASSPAETQYF. DNA of the CDR3: TGTGCCAGCTCACCAGCGGAGACCCAGTACTTC.

The J gene is TRBJ2-7, the V gene TRBV27; D is tentatively TRBD1 or TRBD2 (6 bases each). The germline gives CDR1 MNHEY, CDR2 SMNVEV (reference sequence). V shed 0 bases and J shed 4 bases, with 19 bases lying between them. The CDR3 length is 17 residues. CDR3 sequence reads: CASSLSPLTGRMYEQYF. The CDR3 coding sequence is TGTGCCAGCAGTTTATCGCCCCTTACAGGGAGGATGTACGAGCAGTACTTC.

The chain couples TRBV12-3 or TRBV12-4 to TRBJ1-1; D is ambiguous. The V and J ends lost 3 bases and 6 bases respectively, with 11 bases between them. This CDR3 is built from 13 residues. DNA for the CDR3: TGTGCCAGCAGTTTTAGCCACAACTCTGAAGCTTTCTTT. Translation: CASSFSHNSEAFF.

The V gene is TRBV6-6, the J gene TRBJ2-2; D might be TRBD1 (5 bases). Trimming took 2 bases from V and 3 from J, leaving 13 bases between them. The CDR3 totals 16 residues. Per germline, CDR1 MNHNY and CDR2 SVGAGI (reference sequence). CDR3 residues: CASSYPTGQYTGELFF. CDR3 coding DNA: TGTGCCAGCAGTTACCCGACTGGACAATACACCGGGGAGCTGTTTTTT.

The V gene is TRBV24-1, the J gene TRBJ2-7; D call uncertain. Trimming took 0 bases from V and 5 from J, leaving 4 bases between them. Germline V gene data show CDR1 as KGHDR and CDR2 as SFDVKD. This CDR3 contains 12 residues. CDR3 nucleotide sequence: TGTGCCACCAGTGATTTGTCGGACGAGCAGTACTTC. Translating gives CATSDLSDEQYF.

The DNA for the CDR3 is TGCGCCAGCAGTACAGCGAGGATTGATTTGAACGAGCAGTACTTC. It codes for CASSTARIDLNEQYF. The chain couples TRBV10-2 to TRBJ2-7; no definite D call. This CDR3 has 15 amino acids. The V end was cut by 5 bases, the J end by 5 bases, with 19 bases between. Germline assignment: CDR1 WSHSY and CDR2 SAAADI.

The chain links TRBV6-1 to TRBJ1-2; no clear D gene. The CDR3 is made up of 14 amino acids. Trimming took 3 bases from V and 1 from J, leaving 9 bases between them. CDR1 and CDR2 (germline): MNHNS, SASEGT. The CDR3 loop reads CASSDLEGNYGYTF. The CDR3 DNA sequence: TGTGCCAGCAGTGATCTGGAGGGTAACTATGGCTACACCTTC.

The gene calls are TRBV30 and TRBJ2-7; D is unclear. Germline V gene sequence: CDR1 GTSNPN, CDR2 SVGIG (reference sequence). CDR3 length: 12 amino acids. V lost 5 bases and J lost 3, with 11 bases in between. The CDR3 spells CAWGSLNYEQYF. The DNA of the CDR3 is TGTGCCTGGGGCTCTCTAAACTACGAGCAGTACTTC.

On this clone: A read error is possible here, since a much larger clone lies one base away. The rearrangement links TRBV6-5 to TRBJ1-1; D gene unclear. Trimming took 5 bases from V and 1 from J, leaving 8 bases between them. Germline-derived CDR1 and CDR2 are MNHEY and SVGAGI. The CDR3 loop spans 13 amino acids. The CDR3 DNA reads as TGTGCCAGCAGTCCACCCGGGAACACTGAAGCTTTCTTT. Its protein product is CASSPPGNTEAFF.

This clone was detected once. The chain couples TRBV18 to TRBJ2-1, with 10 bases matching TRBD2. V gave up 3 bases and J gave up 5 bases; unmatched junction bases: 4. In germline, CDR1 is KGHSH, CDR2 LQKENI. The CDR3 has 15 amino acids. The CDR3 sequence is CASSPTSGAHNEQFF. In nucleotides, the CDR3 is TGTGCCAGCTCACCTACTAGCGGGGCCCACAATGAGCAGTTCTTC.

V and J are TRBV30 and TRBJ1-5, with TRBD1 as a possible D gene (5 bases). V lost 0 bases to trimming and J lost 7 bases, with 10 bases between them. CDR1 and CDR2 from the germline V gene are GTSNPN and SVGIG (reference sequence). CDR3 length: 13 residues. As DNA, the CDR3 is TGTGCCTGGAGTGTAATAAGGGACCAGCCCCAGCATTTT. This sequence encodes CAWSVIRDQPQHF.

V is TRBV27 and J is TRBJ1-3; 8 bases fit TRBD1. Germline CDR1 MNHEY, CDR2 SMNVEV (reference sequence). This CDR3 is built from 15 residues. With 5 bases clipped from V and 4 bases from J, the junction kept 7 bases outside the gene matches. The CDR3 sequence is CASSRQGKLGNTIYF. The CDR3 DNA is TGTGCCAGCAGTCGACAGGGGAAGTTAGGAAACACCATATATTTT.

The chain uses TRBV6-5 and TRBJ2-5, with D hard to call. The V and J ends lost 7 bases and 1 base respectively, with 13 bases between them. The CDR3 is 14 amino acids. Germline V CDR1 and CDR2: MNHEY, SVGAGI. The CDR3 DNA follows: TGTGCCAGCACCCACAGTGGCATCCAAGAGACCCAGTACTTC. This sequence encodes CASTHSGIQETQYF.

CDR3 protein: CASSYQGLSGNTIYF. DNA for the CDR3: TGTGCCAGCAGTTACCAGGGCCTCTCTGGAAACACCATATATTTT. This chain links TRBV6-5 with TRBJ1-3; possibly TRBD1 for D (5 bases). V dropped 2 bases and J dropped 0 bases, with 8 bases sitting between them. Germline lookup yields CDR1 MNHEY and CDR2 SVGAGI. The CDR3 has 15 residues.

This clone was recorded only once. The chain uses TRBV4-1 and TRBJ2-3, with a weak D call TRBD1 (5 bases). The ends were cut back, 1 base at V and 2 bases at J, with 10 bases in the middle. The CDR3 contains 15 residues. The germline V gene encodes CDR1 MGHRA and CDR2 YSYEKL. CDR3 loop: CASSQGPGNTDTQYF. The CDR3, as DNA: TGCGCCAGCAGCCAAGGGCCAGGGAACACAGATACGCAGTATTTT.

The V gene is TRBV15, the J gene TRBJ2-3; tentatively, D is TRBD1 (6 bases). Trimming shortened V by 2 bases and J by 5 bases, and 20 bases separated the two germline ends. Per the germline V gene, CDR1 is LNHNV and CDR2 is YYDKDF (reference sequence). CDR3 length equals 17 residues. CDR3 protein: CATSRPPGQLWKDTQYF. DNA of the CDR3: TGTGCCACCAGCAGACCCCCCGGACAGCTATGGAAAGATACGCAGTATTTT. The complete variable domain, with remaining parts taken from reference TRBV15 and TRBJ2-3, reads DAMVIQNPRYQVTQFGKPVTLSCSQTLNHNVMYWYQQKSSQAPKLLFHYYDKDFNNEADTPDNFQSRRPNTSFCFLDIRSPGLGDTAMYLCATSRPPGQLWKDTQYFGPGTRLTVL.

This chain uses TRBV27 with TRBJ1-2; 8 bases line up with TRBD1. Germline V gives CDR1 MNHEY, CDR2 SMNVEV (reference sequence). V shed 2 bases and J 1 base; nucleotides not matched to a gene: 3. There are 15 residues in the CDR3. CDR3 bases: TGTGCCAGCAGTTTACGGACAGGGATTAACTATGGCTACACCTTC. This codes for CASSLRTGINYGYTF.

The gene calls are TRBV5-1 and TRBJ1-1; no firm D call. This CDR3 is 15 amino acids long. Germline values: CDR1 SGHRS, CDR2 YFSETQ. V lost 4 bases, J lost 0 bases, and 13 bases lay in between. The CDR3 loop is CASSPWETMNTEAFF. The CDR3 nucleotides are TGCGCCAGCAGCCCCTGGGAGACGATGAACACTGAAGCTTTCTTT.

The J gene is TRBJ2-7, the V gene TRBV7-2; TRBD2 aligns across 8 bases. Germline CDR1 SGHTA, CDR2 FQGNSA. CDR3 length: 14 amino acids. J gave up 2 bases and V 5 bases, and 5 bases lay outside the gene matches. The CDR3 protein is CASSTSGYTYEQYF. In nucleotides, the CDR3 is TGTGCCAGCAGCACTAGCGGATATACCTACGAGCAGTACTTC.

Concerning this clone itself: The sample contains more than one DNA sequence encoding this CDR3. The J gene is TRBJ1-5, the V gene TRBV9; D unclear. CDR1 is SGDLS, CDR2 YYNGEE, per germline. V was pared by 0 bases and J by 2 bases, with 6 bases between. The CDR3 spans 14 residues. CDR3 DNA sequence: TGTGCCAGCAGCGTAGGATTGGGCAATCAGCCCCAGCATTTT. It encodes CASSVGLGNQPQHF.

In its sample, this clone was seen a few times. J is TRBJ1-3 and V is TRBV19, with D maybe TRBD1 (5 bases). V gave up 8 bases and J gave up 0 bases, with 8 bases separating them. CDR1 LNHDA and CDR2 SQIVND come from the germline V gene (reference sequence). This CDR3 contains 13 residues. Written as DNA, the CDR3 is TGTGCCAGTCGGACACTCTCTGGAAACACCATATATTTT. This encodes CASRTLSGNTIYF. Full variable domain (rest looked up from reference TRBV19 and TRBJ1-3): DGGITQSPKYLFRKEGQNVTLSCEQNLNHDAMYWYRQDPGQGLRLIYYSQIVNDFQKGDIAEGYSVSREKKESFPLTVTSAQKNPTAFYLCASRTLSGNTIYFGEGSWLTVV.

The J gene is TRBJ1-2, the V gene TRBV19, with a weak D call TRBD1 (6 bases). V dropped 5 bases and J dropped 4 bases, with 8 bases sitting between them. CDR3 size: 12 residues. Germline-derived CDR1 and CDR2 are LNHDA and SQIVND (reference sequence). The CDR3 is CASSRDIYGYTF. The CDR3 bases are TGTGCCAGTAGTCGGGACATCTATGGCTACACCTTC.

The CDR3 sequence: CASSSIMTSGGTDTQYF. In DNA, the CDR3 is TGTGCCAGCAGCTCCATAATGACTAGCGGGGGAACAGATACGCAGTATTTT. The V and J genes are TRBV7-3 and TRBJ2-3, with 12 bases fitting TRBD2. Germline V CDR1 and CDR2: SGHTA, FQGTGA. The CDR3 length is 17 residues. The J segment lost 3 bases and the V segment lost 4 bases, leaving 8 bases of the junction unmatched.

The CDR3 DNA reads as TGTGCCACCAGTGATTTAGACGGGGAAAAACTGTTTTTT. Residues: CATSDLDGEKLFF. This chain uses TRBV24-1 with TRBJ1-4; unclear D gene. Germline V gene data show CDR1 as KGHDR and CDR2 as SFDVKD. V lost 1 base and J lost 8, with 7 bases in between. The CDR3 is 13 residues long.

On this clone: In the same sample, other DNA sequences code for this CDR3. This rearrangement joins TRBV9 to TRBJ2-5; no clear D gene. The V and J ends lost 0 bases and 1 base respectively, with 4 bases between them. The CDR3 sequence is 13 residues long. Per the germline V gene, CDR1 is SGDLS and CDR2 is YYNGEE. For the CDR3, the DNA is TGTGCCAGCAGCGTAGGAGGCCAAGAGACCCAGTACTTC. It encodes CASSVGGQETQYF.

The table lists this clone with a few counts. This chain joins TRBV18 and TRBJ2-3, with TRBD2 matching 7 bases. Trimming at V came to 2 bases and at J to 6 bases, leaving 8 bases not matched to a gene. The CDR3 sequence is 15 residues long. Germline V gene data show CDR1 as KGHSH and CDR2 as LQKENI. The CDR3 DNA is TGTGCCAGCTCACCAACGCTAGCGGAATCCGATACGCAGTATTTT. Translating it yields CASSPTLAESDTQYF.

The rearrangement uses TRBV2 and TRBJ1-5; D unresolved. This CDR3 is built from 15 residues. Germline CDR1 and CDR2: SNHLY and FYNNEI. Trimming took off 2 bases at V and 0 bases at J, with 8 bases between the two ends. The CDR3 DNA follows: TGTGCCAGCAGTGAAATGGGAGCTAGCAATCAGCCCCAGCATTTT. Translation gives CASSEMGASNQPQHF.

This rearrangement joins TRBV25-1 to TRBJ1-4; no clear D gene. The length of the CDR3 is 13 residues. Germline CDR1 reads MGHDK; CDR2 reads SYGVNS. Trimming stripped 2 bases from V and 4 bases from J, with 5 bases between. The CDR3 protein is CASSERFNEKLFF. The DNA of the CDR3 is TGTGCCAGCAGTGAACGGTTTAATGAAAAACTGTTTTTT. Using reference TRBV25-1 and TRBJ1-4 for the parts outside the CDR3, the full variable domain is EADIYQTPRYLVIGTGKKITLECSQTMGHDKMYWYQQDPGMELHLIHYSYGVNSTEKGDLSSESTVSRIRTEHFPLTLESARPSHTSQYLCASSERFNEKLFFGSGTQLSVL.

This clone was counted a single time. The V and J genes are TRBV15 and TRBJ2-1; no definite D call. Per germline, CDR1 LNHNV and CDR2 YYDKDF (reference sequence). CDR3 length: 15 residues. Trimming pared 2 bases from V and 5 bases from J, leaving 13 bases between. For the CDR3, the DNA is TGTGCCACCAGCAGACGAACTCTCAACCACAATGAGCAGTTCTTC. Its protein is CATSRRTLNHNEQFF. Combining the CDR3 with reference TRBV15 and TRBJ2-1 gives the whole variable domain DAMVIQNPRYQVTQFGKPVTLSCSQTLNHNVMYWYQQKSSQAPKLLFHYYDKDFNNEADTPDNFQSRRPNTSFCFLDIRSPGLGDTAMYLCATSRRTLNHNEQFFGPGTRLTVL.

The V call is TRBV6-1, the J call TRBJ2-5; D may correspond to TRBD1 or TRBD2 (5 bases each). This CDR3 has 17 residues. Germline V gives CDR1 MNHNS, CDR2 SASEGT. V was shortened by 3 bases and J by 1 base, with 18 bases between the two germline ends. DNA of the CDR3: TGTGCCAGCAGTGACCCTGGCACGGGACGGAGCCAAGAGACCCAGTACTTC. It specifies CASSDPGTGRSQETQYF.